Detailed here is one T cell receptor (beta chain). CDR3 size: 16 residues. The germline V gene has CDR1 SSHAT and CDR2 FNYEAQ (reference sequence). Losses at the gene ends were 5 bases for V and 10 bases for J; bases not matched to a gene: 13. The sample belongs to a study of cytomegalovirus exposure and HLA in healthy donors. The PCR employed 60 Vbeta primers together with 13 Jbeta primers. Clones were read by immunoSEQ multiplex PCR, and TCRdb kept only the in-frame ones, dropping some. The sample has approximately 98,000 clones, about 80% seen once. Sequencing used PBMCs. The TCR originated in a man between 18 and 29 years old in good health and CMV-seropositive. This chain joins TRBV7-7 and TRBJ2-1, with 11 bases fitting TRBD1. The CDR3 nucleotides read TGTGCCAGCAGCCTCATTGGGACAGGGGGTCAGGAGGAGCAGTTCTTC. This encodes CASSLIGTGGQEEQFF.